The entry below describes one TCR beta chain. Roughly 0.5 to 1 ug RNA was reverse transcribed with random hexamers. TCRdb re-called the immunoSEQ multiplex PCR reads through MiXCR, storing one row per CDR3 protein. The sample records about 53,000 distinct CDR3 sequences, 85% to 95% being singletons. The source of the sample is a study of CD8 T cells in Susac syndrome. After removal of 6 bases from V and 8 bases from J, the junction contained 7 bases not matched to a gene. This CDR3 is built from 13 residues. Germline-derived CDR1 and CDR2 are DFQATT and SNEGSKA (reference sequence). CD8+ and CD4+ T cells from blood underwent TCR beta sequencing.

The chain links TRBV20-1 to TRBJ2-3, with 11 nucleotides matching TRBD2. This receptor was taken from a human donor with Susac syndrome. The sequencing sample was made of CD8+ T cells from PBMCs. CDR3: CSAQTSGGFTQYF. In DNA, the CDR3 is TGCAGTGCCCAAACTAGCGGGGGCTTTACGCAGTATTTT.